The 21 T cell receptor beta chains given below trace back to one sample, sequenced in a study of technical replicates of blood from several donors. Profiling relied on immunoSEQ multiplex PCR, and the TCRdb table lists in-frame clones only, not all of them. Of about 83,000 clones listed, 90% to 98% are singletons. Sample: T cells isolated from PBMCs. The receptor source for this set is a human donor in good health.

The V call is TRBV19, the J call TRBJ1-4, with 8 bases fitting TRBD1. Germline assignment: CDR1 LNHDA and CDR2 SQIVND (reference sequence). V lost 6 bases and J lost 0; bases outside the gene matches: 3. The CDR3 is made up of 15 amino acids. The CDR3 loop is CASRPGQATNEKLFF. In nucleotides, the CDR3 is TGTGCCAGTAGACCGGGACAGGCAACTAATGAAAAACTGTTTTTT. The whole variable domain, filled in from reference TRBV19 and TRBJ1-4, reads DGGITQSPKYLFRKEGQNVTLSCEQNLNHDAMYWYRQDPGQGLRLIYYSQIVNDFQKGDIAEGYSVSREKKESFPLTVTSAQKNPTAFYLCASRPGQATNEKLFFGSGTQLSVL.

V is TRBV11-3 and J is TRBJ1-1; D is ambiguous. The V end was cut by 2 bases, the J end by 3 bases, with 7 bases between. Per the germline V gene, CDR1 is SGHNT and CDR2 is YENEEA. The CDR3 has 13 residues. CDR3: CASSLSGYTEAFF. DNA for the CDR3: TGTGCCAGCAGCTTATCGGGATACACTGAAGCTTTCTTT.

The chain has TRBV4-1 and TRBJ2-2; 13 nucleotides line up with TRBD2. V lost 4 bases, J lost 8 bases, and 7 bases stayed unmatched. This CDR3 is 16 amino acids long. Germline V CDR1 and CDR2: MGHRA, YSYEKL. CDR3 amino acids: CASSPGLAGFFGELFF. CDR3 nucleotide sequence: TGCGCCAGCAGCCCGGGACTAGCGGGATTCTTTGGGGAGCTGTTTTTT.

The rearrangement joins TRBV27 to TRBJ2-3; D remains unclear. Trimming took off 0 bases at V and 3 bases at J, with 4 bases between the two ends. From germline, CDR1 is MNHEY and CDR2 SMNVEV (reference sequence). The CDR3 has 13 amino acids. In DNA form, the CDR3 reads TGTGCCAGCAGTTTATCGACAACAGATACGCAGTATTTT. Translation gives CASSLSTTDTQYF.

The J gene is TRBJ2-2, the V gene TRBV4-3, with 10 bases aligning to TRBD2. The length of the CDR3 is 19 residues. Germline V lookup: CDR1 LGHNA, CDR2 YSLEER. With V trimmed by 3 bases and J by 1 base, 11 bases remained unmatched. The CDR3 bases are TGCGCCAGCAGCCATGTGACTAGCGGGTGGTCTAAGAACACCGGGGAGCTGTTTTTT. It is translated as CASSHVTSGWSKNTGELFF.

The chain uses TRBV30 and TRBJ1-1, with D possibly matching TRBD1 (6 bases). Trimming removed 7 bases at V and 1 base at J, with 7 bases between. The CDR3 has 11 residues. Germline CDR1 and CDR2: GTSNPN and SVGIG (reference sequence). The CDR3 bases are TGTGCCTTACAGGGGAACACTGAAGCTTTCTTT. Translating gives CALQGNTEAFF.

The V gene is TRBV5-1, the J gene TRBJ2-5, with TRBD2 matching 7 bases. Germline values: CDR1 SGHRS, CDR2 YFSETQ. With 3 bases clipped from V and 4 bases from J, the junction kept 3 bases outside the gene matches. The CDR3 runs 13 residues. DNA of the CDR3: TGCGCCAGCAGCTGGAGGGAGGGAGAGACCCAGTACTTC. Protein product: CASSWREGETQYF.

J is TRBJ2-7 and V is TRBV7-2; maybe TRBD2 (6 bases). CDR1 and CDR2 from the germline V gene are SGHTA and FQGNSA. V shed 3 bases and J shed 0 bases, with 15 bases lying between them. CDR3 size: 16 residues. The CDR3 here is CASSFGRGSSSYEQYF. The CDR3 nucleotides are TGTGCCAGCAGCTTTGGACGGGGGTCAAGCTCCTACGAGCAGTACTTC. The full variable domain, in which reference TRBV7-2 and TRBJ2-7 provide the parts outside the CDR3, is GAGVSQSPSNKVTEKGKDVELRCDPISGHTALYWYRQSLGQGLEFLIYFQGNSAPDKSGLPSDRFSAERTGGSVSTLTIQRTQQEDSAVYLCASSFGRGSSSYEQYFGPGTRLTVT.

This chain uses TRBV7-8 with TRBJ2-7; a weak D match, TRBD2 (6 bases). Trimming took off 4 bases at V and 3 bases at J, with 13 bases between the two ends. The CDR3 totals 14 residues. Per the germline V gene, CDR1 is SGHVS and CDR2 is FQNEAQ. The CDR3 DNA is TGTGCCAGCAGCTCCCAACTAGCTATCTACGAGCAGTACTTC. Residues: CASSSQLAIYEQYF. The full variable domain, rest sourced from reference TRBV7-8 and TRBJ2-7, is GAGVSQSPRYKVAKRGQDVALRCDPISGHVSLFWYQQALGQGPEFLTYFQNEAQLDKSGLPSDRFFAERPEGSVSTLKIQRTQQEDSAVYLCASSSQLAIYEQYFGPGTRLTVT.

This chain links TRBV5-1 with TRBJ2-3; 13 bases are shared with TRBD2. V gave up 5 bases and J gave up 4 bases; unmatched junction bases: 7. Germline CDR1 is SGHRS and CDR2 is YFSETQ. The length of the CDR3 is 16 residues. The CDR3 nucleotides read TGCGCCAGCAGTCCCGGACTAGCGGGGGTTGCAGATACGCAGTATTTT. Its translation is CASSPGLAGVADTQYF.

This chain links TRBV2 with TRBJ1-2; unclear D gene. V was trimmed by 2 bases and J by 5 bases, leaving 3 bases between them. From germline, CDR1 is SNHLY and CDR2 FYNNEI. This CDR3 is 11 amino acids long. The CDR3 DNA sequence: TGTGCCAGCAGTGAACAATATGGCTACACCTTC. The encoded protein is CASSEQYGYTF.

The sample holds one count of this clone. This chain joins TRBV5-5 and TRBJ2-2; 9 positions agree with TRBD2. Germline V CDR1 and CDR2: SGHKS, YYEKEE (reference sequence). CDR3 length equals 17 residues. J was trimmed by 2 bases and V by 3 bases; bases with no gene match: 8. CDR3 DNA sequence: TGTGCCAGCAGCTGGAATTTAGCGGGAGCAAACACCGGGGAGCTGTTTTTT. Translated, it gives CASSWNLAGANTGELFF.

The V call is TRBV6-5, the J call TRBJ2-7; 12 bases match TRBD1. CDR1 and CDR2 (germline): MNHEY, SVGAGI. This CDR3 is built from 14 residues. Trimming cost V 5 bases and J 6 bases; bases outside gene matches: 5. In DNA, the CDR3 is TGTGCCAGCAGTGCCGGGACAGGGGGCGTCGAGCAGTACTTC. It specifies CASSAGTGGVEQYF.

The V call is TRBV7-8, the J call TRBJ1-1; tentatively, D is TRBD1 (6 bases). The germline V gene encodes CDR1 SGHVS and CDR2 FQNEAQ. The CDR3 length is 13 residues. V was clipped by 5 bases and J by 4 bases, with 11 bases between them. The CDR3 is CASSPQGGTEAFF. CDR3 bases: TGTGCCAGCAGCCCACAGGGCGGCACTGAAGCTTTCTTT.

The chain uses TRBV30 and TRBJ1-1, with D possibly TRBD1 on 5 matching bases. CDR1 and CDR2 from the germline V gene are GTSNPN and SVGIG (reference sequence). The V end was cut by 2 bases, the J end by 4 bases, with 14 bases between. This CDR3 has 14 amino acids. The CDR3 region has the DNA TGTGCCTGGAGTCCTCTTTGGGGGGGCACTGAAGCTTTCTTT. Translation gives CAWSPLWGGTEAFF.

This chain uses TRBV27 with TRBJ1-2; 7 positions match TRBD1. The V gene end was trimmed by 2 bases and the J gene end by 10 bases; junction bases not matched to a gene: 7. The germline V gene encodes CDR1 MNHEY and CDR2 SMNVEV (reference sequence). This CDR3 spans 13 amino acids. The chain's CDR3 is CASSLGGGVLYTF. In nucleotides, the CDR3 is TGTGCCAGCAGTTTAGGAGGGGGCGTCCTCTACACCTTC.

The CDR3 region is CASRTNTEAFF. The CDR3 DNA sequence: TGTGCCAGTCGAACTAACACTGAAGCTTTCTTT. V gene TRBV27 combines with J gene TRBJ1-1; D is uncertain. Germline V CDR1 and CDR2: MNHEY, SMNVEV (reference sequence). The CDR3 has 11 residues. Deletions cut 9 bases from V and 2 bases from J, with 7 bases between.

The chain has TRBV4-2 and TRBJ2-7; tentative D call: TRBD2 (6 bases). The CDR3 has 16 amino acids. V was clipped by 3 bases and J by 1 base, with 16 bases between them. Germline V gene lookup returns CDR1 LGHNA and CDR2 YNFKEQ. The CDR3 coding sequence is TGTGCCAGCAGCCAGTCAGGCCGGGACTTTTCCTACGAGCAGTACTTC. Protein product: CASSQSGRDFSYEQYF.

This rearrangement joins TRBV5-6 to TRBJ2-7; 9 bases are a match to TRBD2. Trimming cost V 0 bases and J 6 bases; bases outside gene matches: 10. The CDR3 totals 16 residues. Germline V CDR1 and CDR2: SGHDT, YYEEEE. In DNA form, the CDR3 reads TGTGCCAGCAGCTTGGGGAGCGGGAGGTCGTCGGGCGAGCAGTACTTC. It translates to CASSLGSGRSSGEQYF.

V is TRBV6-5 and J is TRBJ2-7; D remains unclear. There are 14 residues in the CDR3. The V gene's germline CDR1 is MNHEY and CDR2 SVGAGI. V lost 2 bases to trimming and J lost 2 bases, with 10 bases between them. The CDR3 DNA sequence: TGTGCCAGCAGTTACACACAAGAAGCCTACGAGCAGTACTTC. This sequence encodes CASSYTQEAYEQYF.

The CDR3 spells CAWRWVGGRRGTDTQYF. DNA of the CDR3: TGTGCCTGGAGGTGGGTTGGCGGGCGGAGGGGCACAGATACGCAGTATTTT. The chain links TRBV30 to TRBJ2-3, with a tentative D call TRBD2 (6 bases). The ends were cut back, 3 bases at V and 1 base at J, with 20 bases in the middle. This CDR3 is built from 17 residues. CDR1 is GTSNPN, CDR2 SVGIG, per germline (reference sequence).